Given below is one T cell receptor (beta chain) in context. Its antigen is currently unknown. The junction departs from the called germline gene at one end, perhaps through a read error. The data are from a study of prognosis after radiotherapy for stage I lung cancer. Study conclusions and caveats: Divergent TRBV and TRBJ gene usage has reportedly been observed between patients with and without metastases. Some patients went on to develop distant metastases. Their Shannon entropy after stereotactic body radiation therapy was lower, and its change from baseline was also lower.

From genomic DNA, TCR beta CDR3 was amplified by two-round multiplex PCR. During first-round PCR, primers specific to each TRBV and TRBJ gene were used. MiXCR, run by TCRdb on the multiplex PCR reads, gives a single entry per CDR3 protein. In the table there are over 14,000 distinct CDR3 sequences, around a quarter of which are singletons. Per germline, CDR1 MNHNS and CDR2 SASEGT. This CDR3 region has 14 residues. This rearrangement joins TRBV6-1 to TRBJ1-6; D unclear. The sequences come from PBMCs, collected before or after stereotactic body radiation therapy (not recorded which). This TCR derives from a donor of 50 years or more with non-small cell lung cancer. The CDR3 DNA reads as TGCGCCAGCAGTGCAGAAGGTCATAATTCACCCCTCCACTTT. This codes for CASSAEGHNSPLHF.